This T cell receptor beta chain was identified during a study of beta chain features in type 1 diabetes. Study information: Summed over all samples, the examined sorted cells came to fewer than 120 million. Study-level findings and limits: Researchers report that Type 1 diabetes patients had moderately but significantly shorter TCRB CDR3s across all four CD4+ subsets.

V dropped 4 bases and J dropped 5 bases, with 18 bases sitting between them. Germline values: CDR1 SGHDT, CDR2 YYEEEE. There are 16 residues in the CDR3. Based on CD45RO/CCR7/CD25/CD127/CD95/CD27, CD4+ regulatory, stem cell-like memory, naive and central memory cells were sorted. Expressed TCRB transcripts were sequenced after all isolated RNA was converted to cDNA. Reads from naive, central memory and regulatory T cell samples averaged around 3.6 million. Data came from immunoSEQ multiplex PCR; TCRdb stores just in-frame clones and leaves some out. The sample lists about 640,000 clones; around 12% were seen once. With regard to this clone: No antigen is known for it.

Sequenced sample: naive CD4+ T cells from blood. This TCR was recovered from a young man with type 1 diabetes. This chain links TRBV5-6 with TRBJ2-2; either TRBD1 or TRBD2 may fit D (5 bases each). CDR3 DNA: TGTGCCAGCAGCCCGCCACCGGTGGGGACGACCGGGGAGCTGTTTTTT. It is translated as CASSPPPVGTTGELFF.